Below, 12 T cell receptor beta chains from the same sample are listed, as sequenced in a study of T-cell memory formation after mild COVID-19. TCRdb recomputed calls from the 5' RACE reads with MiXCR, one row per CDR3 protein. The table lists some 300,000 distinct CDR3 sequences, 20% to 25% of them singletons. Sequencing was carried out using PBMCs or a T cell subset sorted from them (not recorded which). The receptors come from a man aged 18 to 30 who had mild COVID-19 (a few samples of this study predate the infection). Cell type and time point are not known.

The genes are TRBV5-1 and TRBJ2-3; 7 bases are a match to TRBD2. Germline loops: CDR1 SGHRS, CDR2 YFSETQ. This CDR3 has 14 amino acids. V lost 5 bases, J lost 5 bases, and 8 bases stayed unmatched. The CDR3 reads CASRHSGGGDTQYF. CDR3 DNA sequence: TGCGCCAGCAGGCATTCGGGGGGTGGAGATACGCAGTATTTT.

This clonotype occurred a few times. The CDR3 DNA follows: TGTGCCAGCAGCTTAGCGGGGACTAGCGGGGCCGATGAGCAGTTCTTC. Translated: CASSLAGTSGADEQFF. The rearrangement uses TRBV7-2 and TRBJ2-1; TRBD2 matches 13 bases. Germline assignment: CDR1 SGHTA and CDR2 FQGNSA. With 0 bases clipped from V and 8 bases from J, the junction kept 4 bases outside the gene matches. This CDR3 is 16 amino acids long.

Only a few counts were recorded for this clonotype. This chain joins TRBV11-2 and TRBJ2-7; 8 nucleotides align to TRBD1. The CDR3 spans 13 residues. The trim removed 5 bases at V and 9 bases at J, leaving 9 bases unmatched. Germline CDR1 SGHAT, CDR2 FQNNGV. The DNA of the CDR3 is TGTGCCAGCAGCCCAATGCGGACAGGGAGGCAGTACGTC. This gives the protein CASSPMRTGRQYV.

The CDR3 bases are TGTGCCAGCAGCTTGGGAGTAACTCCCTACACTGAAGCTTTCTTT. Amino acids: CASSLGVTPYTEAFF. The chain combines TRBV5-5 with TRBJ1-1; D unclear. Trimming removed 0 bases from V and 3 bases from J, with 12 bases in between. This CDR3 is 15 amino acids long. Germline loops: CDR1 SGHKS, CDR2 YYEKEE (reference sequence).

This sequence joins TRBV4-1 and TRBJ1-1, with D uncertain. The CDR3 sequence is 17 residues long. The V gene lost 1 base and the J gene lost 2 bases, with 17 bases spanning the gap. CDR1 and CDR2 (germline): MGHRA, YSYEKL. The DNA for the CDR3 is TGCGCCAGCAGCCAAGCCGCCCCTGGTCGACCTAACACTGAAGCTTTCTTT. Its translation is CASSQAAPGRPNTEAFF.

CDR3 sequence reads: CASSYGGFYGYTF. CDR3 DNA: TGTGCCAGCAGCTACGGGGGATTCTATGGCTACACCTTC. The chain employs TRBV7-2 and TRBJ1-2; a weak D match, TRBD1 (5 bases). The germline CDR1 and CDR2 sequences are SGHTA and FQGNSA. Trimming took off 4 bases at V and 4 bases at J, with 10 bases between the two ends. The length of the CDR3 is 13 residues.

This clonotype has more than one count but fewer than ten. This rearrangement joins TRBV10-2 to TRBJ2-7; D is uncertain. The germline CDR1 and CDR2 sequences are WSHSY and SAAADI. V gave up 8 bases and J gave up 2 bases, with 10 bases separating them. CDR3 size: 12 residues. In DNA, the CDR3 is TGCGCCAGCCAGGACCAGACCTACGAGCAGTACTTC. Residues: CASQDQTYEQYF.

This clonotype appeared a few times. The J gene is TRBJ2-1, the V gene TRBV5-1; 10 bases fit TRBD1. Looked up from germline, CDR1 is SGHRS and CDR2 is YFSETQ. V was pared by 0 bases and J by 4 bases, with 4 bases of the junction left unmatched. The CDR3 runs to 16 residues. CDR3 region: CASSLDLGQGYNEQFF. The CDR3 DNA sequence: TGCGCCAGCAGCTTGGACCTGGGACAGGGGTACAATGAGCAGTTCTTC.

The CDR3 is CSASHRGTNEKLFF. CDR3 in DNA: TGCAGTGCTAGCCACAGGGGAACTAATGAAAAACTGTTTTTT. The J gene is TRBJ1-4, the V gene TRBV20-1, with 7 positions matching TRBD1. This CDR3 region has 14 residues. Trimming at V came to 3 bases and at J to 1 base, leaving 2 bases not matched to a gene. Germline lookup yields CDR1 DFQATT and CDR2 SNEGSKA (reference sequence).

CDR3 loop: CASSHRASNQPQHF. CDR3 sequence (DNA): TGTGCCAGCAGCCACAGAGCCAGCAATCAGCCCCAGCATTTT. The rearrangement links TRBV12-3 or TRBV12-4 to TRBJ1-5; no reliable D call. This CDR3 spans 14 amino acids. Trimming left V 6 bases short and J 1 base short, with 10 bases between.

This chain links TRBV5-1 with TRBJ2-7, with 10 bases fitting TRBD2. CDR1 is SGHRS and CDR2 is YFSETQ in the germline V gene. The V gene end was trimmed by 2 bases and the J gene end by 5 bases; junction bases not matched to a gene: 4. The CDR3 is made up of 14 amino acids. Here the CDR3 DNA reads TGCGCCAGCAGCTTTAGCGGGGGGCCCAACGAGCAGTACTTC. Protein: CASSFSGGPNEQYF.

This rearrangement joins TRBV25-1 to TRBJ1-3; no definite D call. CDR1 and CDR2 from the germline V gene are MGHDK and SYGVNS. Trimming pared 5 bases from V and 3 bases from J, leaving 8 bases between. The CDR3 spans 13 residues. CDR3 nucleotide sequence: TGTGCCAGCAGTCCCTTATTTGGAAACACCATATATTTT. This codes for CASSPLFGNTIYF.